The 3 T cell receptor beta chains below all came from one sample that was sequenced in a study of Ad26.COV2.S vaccination and SARS-CoV-2 variants. The repertoire was sequenced with immunoSEQ multiplex PCR; TCRdb's copy has only in-frame clones and lacks some. The sample includes about 680,000 clones, around 92% seen only once; the top ten take roughly 1.5%. Treatment: roughly 18 received Ad26.COV2.S at low or high dose, single or two shots; 5 received placebo; per-sample allocation not given. Day 63 after the first vaccine or placebo injection was the time point for sampling. The sequenced sample was peripheral blood, obtained in a trial of Ad26.COV2.S vaccine versus placebo. These receptors all stem from a person aged 18-60 years who received the Ad26.COV2.S COVID-19 vaccine or a placebo.

V usage is TRBV6-2 or TRBV6-3 and J usage is TRBJ2-7, with 12 bases aligning to TRBD2. V was pared by 2 bases and J by 1 base, with 6 bases of the junction left unmatched. The CDR3 totals 17 residues. CDR1 MNHEY and CDR2 SVGEGT come from the germline V gene. CDR3 nucleotide sequence: TGTGCCAGCAGTTACCTCGGGCTAGCGGGGGGGTCCTACGAGCAGTACTTC. Encoded protein: CASSYLGLAGGSYEQYF.

V and J are TRBV10-2 and TRBJ1-2; 7 nucleotides line up with TRBD1. The V gene's germline CDR1 is WSHSY and CDR2 SAAADI. J was trimmed by 1 base and V by 10 bases; bases with no gene match: 3. The CDR3 length is 12 residues. CDR3: CATGDSNYGYTF. CDR3 nucleotides: TGCGCCACCGGGGACAGTAACTATGGCTACACCTTC.

The chain has TRBV9 and TRBJ2-7, with 9 bases fitting TRBD2. V shed 4 bases, J shed 6 bases, and the junction held 8 bases outside the gene matches. The CDR3 is made up of 14 amino acids. The germline V gene encodes CDR1 SGDLS and CDR2 YYNGEE. CDR3 in amino acids: CASSRGTSRGEQYF. CDR3 coding DNA: TGTGCCAGCAGCAGGGGGACTAGCAGAGGCGAGCAGTACTTC. Full variable domain (remainder filled in from reference TRBV9 and TRBJ2-7): DSGVTQTPKHLITATGQRVTLRCSPRSGDLSVYWYQQSLDQGLQFLIQYYNGEERAKGNILERFSAQQFPDLHSELNLSSLELGDSALYFCASSRGTSRGEQYFGPGTRLTVT.